The present TCR beta chain was sequenced within a study of a mutant IDH1 vaccine in newly diagnosed glioma listed by TCRdb under 2021. Notes on the research overall: In the chemotherapy-containing groups, vaccination started alongside temozolomide cycles, whereas in patients who had radiotherapy alone it started 4-6 weeks after radiotherapy. Prior to enrollment, standard therapy consisting of radiotherapy alone, temozolomide alone, or radiochemotherapy with temozolomide had been administered to patients, with the combination being received by most patients. For exploratory analyses, longitudinal TCRB deep sequencing was carried out in around 24 treated patients wherever samples were available. Six visits were used for peripheral blood collection: V03 (baseline), V05, V07, V10, V12 and V13. Of the roughly 30 treated patients, about 60% were male and about 40% were female, and the mean age was 40.4 years. The week-35 safety follow-up took place at visit V12, and the week-47 end of study took place at visit V13.

The method was the immunoSEQ multiplex PCR assay. Rearranged TCR beta chain sequences were amplified with the hsTCRB Kit following the manufacturer's protocol. An Illumina MiSeq was used to sequence the TCRB libraries. Per the original workflow: The proprietary platform of the kit vendor was used for demultiplexing, trimming and gene mapping. The immuneACCESS repertoire file appears here via TCRdb, limited to in-frame rearrangements. These files lack a portion of the clones; in checked studies, under half of the deficit traces to unresolved V genes, and the cause of the others is not known. V, J and clone size were drawn from that table, and D and trimming were deduced from the DNA. The sample includes tens of thousands of clones, with almost 85% observed a single time. Jointly, the top ten make up about 12% of the sample. A note on this clone: Its antigen remains undetermined. One base away there is no much larger clone; base qualities are not given.

The label giving this sample's time point can be read as: week 35, safety follow-up. Every vaccine dose consisted of 300 ug of a 20-mer mutant IDH1 peptide in Montanide, administered subcutaneously together with topical imiquimod. Patients were given eight vaccinations, in weeks 1, 3, 5, 7, 11, 15, 19 and 23, which matched visits V03 through V10. Donors had newly diagnosed WHO grade 3 or 4 IDH1-mutant astrocytomas with loss of nuclear ATRX. The samples were drawn from NOA16, a multicentre, single-arm, open-label phase I trial in Germany that tested a mutant IDH1 peptide vaccine in humans for the first time. Genomic DNA for TCRB sequencing was extracted from EDTA blood using the DNeasy Blood and Tissue Kit. Results the study describes overall, beyond this receptor: PBMC samples for TCRB deep sequencing were selected based on availability. Across multiple MHC alleles, vaccine-induced immune responses were seen in more than 90% of patients. Changes in the top peripheral T cell clonotypes picked up by TCRB sequencing did not appear to be linked to pseudoprogression. The authors noted that analyses of patient blood samples could not be reproduced because of sample limitations.

Including the terminal cysteine and phenylalanine, the CDR3 comprises 15 residues. The sequence is cut down to CDR3 DNA, 45 bases in frame from base 1. V was cut back by 1 base and J by 1 base, leaving a gap of 10 bases between them. CDR1 SGHDN and CDR2 FVKESK are derived from the germline V gene. The sequence was collected from a man between 18 and 29 years old with glioma. Recombination joined TRBV14 with TRBJ1-1; perhaps TRBD1 is the D gene, with 6 bases matching. The source material was PBMCs, sampled from a glioma patient whose treatment included an IDH1 peptide vaccine. Here the CDR3 is given as CASSQVFRGNTEAFF. The nucleotides are TGTGCCAGCAGCCAAGTATTCAGGGGGAACACTGAAGCTTTCTTT. Reference TRBV14 and TRBJ1-1 proteins supply the regions before and after the CDR3; the full variable domain is: EAGVTQFPSHSVIEKGQTVTLRCDPISGHDNLYWYRRVMGKEIKFLLHFVKESKQDESGMPNNRFLAERTGGTYSTLKVQPAELEDSGVYFCASSQVFRGNTEAFFGQGTRLTVV.